One TCR beta chain is described in this entry. The target antigen is unknown. This sample was included in a study of T cell repertoires in cytomegalovirus infection. Study background: Recently described HLA-C-restricted plus well-studied HLA-B-restricted CMV epitopes were used. Indications of both CMV infection and matching HLA type were provided by public TCR beta signatures.

The CDR3 is 14 amino acids. Deletions cut 5 bases from V and 10 bases from J, with 18 bases between. Germline CDR1 and CDR2: SGHAT and FQNNGV. Whole-study findings and limits: Clonotype analysis showed dominance of the ex vivo response by HLA-C-restricted CMV-specific TCR beta clonotypes.

TCRdb itself ran the reads through MiXCR, one entry per CDR3 protein. The table records about 570,000 distinct CDR3 sequences, under 45% of them present only once. The source was cultured PBMCs, collected from culture after CMV antigen stimulation. This receptor was obtained from a human donor in good health (CMV status not recorded). Some clones in this sample may be carry-over from other donors' samples. The rearrangement uses TRBV11-2 and TRBJ2-1; D possibly corresponds to TRBD2 (6 bases). CDR3 sequence: CASSPRGGEGEQFF. CDR3 nucleotides: TGTGCCAGCAGCCCAAGGGGAGGTGAGGGAGAGCAGTTCTTC.